This entry lists 32 T cell receptor beta chains sequenced from one sample in a study of CD8 T cells in Susac syndrome. RNA amounts of about 0.5 to 1 ug underwent reverse transcription with random hexamers. One entry per CDR3 protein, called by TCRdb with MiXCR from the immunoSEQ multiplex PCR reads. The table shows about 300,000 distinct CDR3 sequences, with roughly 85% occurring only once. Material: CD8+ T cells from PBMCs. Every receptor here comes from a human donor with multiple sclerosis.

The rearrangement uses TRBV7-9 and TRBJ2-7; TRBD2 is a possible D gene (5 bases). CDR3 length equals 15 residues. Germline CDR1 is SEHNR and CDR2 is FQNEAQ (reference sequence). Trimming took 5 bases from V and 4 from J, leaving 18 bases between them. CDR3 protein: CASSGGASLGYEQYF. The CDR3 bases are TGTGCCAGCAGCGGCGGAGCTAGCCTAGGGTACGAGCAGTACTTC.

The gene calls are TRBV7-9 and TRBJ2-1; 13 bases are a match to TRBD2. The germline gives CDR1 SEHNR, CDR2 FQNEAQ (reference sequence). The CDR3 spans 18 residues. After removal of 4 bases from V and 1 base from J, the junction contained 7 bases not matched to a gene. CDR3 coding DNA: TGTGCCAGCAGCTCCCCGGGACTAGCGGGACCGTCCTACAATGAGCAGTTCTTC. Protein sequence: CASSSPGLAGPSYNEQFF.

J is TRBJ2-2 and V is TRBV5-6; the match to TRBD1 covers 7 bases. CDR3 length equals 16 residues. Trimming removed 6 bases from V and 4 bases from J; junction bases left unmatched: 12. In germline, CDR1 is SGHDT, CDR2 YYEEEE. The CDR3 loop reads CASNEASRGFTGELFF. The CDR3 DNA reads as TGTGCCAGCAACGAGGCGTCCAGGGGGTTCACCGGGGAGCTGTTTTTT.

The chain couples TRBV28 to TRBJ2-2; the D is unclear. Trimming stripped 2 bases from V and 4 bases from J, with 8 bases between. CDR1 is MDHEN, CDR2 SYDVKM, per germline. The CDR3 runs to 14 residues. Here the CDR3 reads CASSLVGFTGELFF. The CDR3 DNA follows: TGTGCCAGCAGTTTAGTGGGCTTCACCGGGGAGCTGTTTTTT.

The V and J genes are TRBV4-1 and TRBJ2-7, with D possibly matching TRBD2 (5 bases). CDR3 length equals 13 residues. The germline V gene encodes CDR1 MGHRA and CDR2 YSYEKL. V was cut by 3 bases and J by 7 bases, with 13 bases left in between. The chain's CDR3 is CASSQGLPGEQYF. The CDR3 nucleotides read TGCGCCAGCAGCCAGGGTCTCCCGGGAGAGCAGTACTTC.

The chain joins TRBV29-1 to TRBJ2-7; 8 bases align to TRBD1. The CDR3 is made up of 12 amino acids. Germline CDR1 and CDR2: SQVTM and ANQGSEA. V lost 6 bases and J lost 5; bases outside the gene matches: 6. CDR3 amino acids: CSVQDRADEQYF. As DNA, the CDR3 is TGCAGCGTCCAGGACAGGGCCGACGAGCAGTACTTC.

V and J are TRBV4-3 and TRBJ2-7; maybe TRBD2 (6 bases). CDR1 and CDR2 from the germline V gene are LGHNA and YSLEER. There are 15 residues in the CDR3. V was shortened by 1 base and J by 6 bases, with 16 bases between the two germline ends. The CDR3 DNA reads TGCGCCAGCAGCCAAGGGAGTAGGGGAGGTTTCGAGCAGTACTTC. Its protein is CASSQGSRGGFEQYF.

The chain links TRBV7-9 to TRBJ1-2; D is uncertain. The germline CDR1 and CDR2 sequences are SEHNR and FQNEAQ (reference sequence). V was cut by 4 bases and J by 3 bases, with 12 bases left in between. The CDR3 is 14 residues long. The CDR3 DNA follows: TGTGCCAGCAGCTCACCGGGAAGGGACTATGGCTACACCTTC. Translating it yields CASSSPGRDYGYTF.

This clonotype was seen just once. J is TRBJ2-7 and V is TRBV28; D gene uncertain. The CDR3 consists of 15 residues. V dropped 2 bases and J dropped 0 bases, with 11 bases sitting between them. Germline V CDR1 and CDR2: MDHEN, SYDVKM. The CDR3 reads CASSLRLAFSYEQYF. The CDR3 bases are TGTGCCAGCAGTTTAAGACTGGCATTCTCCTACGAGCAGTACTTC.

The chain recombines TRBV28 with TRBJ1-2, with 9 positions matching TRBD1. This CDR3 comprises 14 residues. V shed 1 base, J shed 6 bases, and the junction held 3 bases outside the gene matches. CDR1 and CDR2 from the germline V gene are MDHEN and SYDVKM. Here the CDR3 reads CASSLSGTGNGYTF. The DNA for the CDR3 is TGTGCCAGCAGTTTATCCGGGACAGGGAATGGCTACACCTTC.

V and J are TRBV20-1 and TRBJ2-7; a possible D gene is TRBD2 (5 bases). CDR3 length: 15 residues. Per the germline V gene, CDR1 is DFQATT and CDR2 is SNEGSKA (reference sequence). Between the trimmed V and J ends, which lost 0 bases and 2 bases, there was a span of 14 bases. In nucleotides, the CDR3 is TGCAGTGCTAGAGATGTTCCCGGGATAACCTACGAGCAGTACTTC. Its protein is CSARDVPGITYEQYF.

The genes are TRBV18 and TRBJ2-5, with 11 bases identical to TRBD2. With V trimmed by 0 bases and J by 2 bases, 2 bases remained unmatched. Germline CDR1 and CDR2: KGHSH and LQKENI. CDR3 size: 16 residues. CDR3 sequence: CASSPPTSGRQETQYF. CDR3 in DNA: TGTGCCAGCTCACCACCCACTAGCGGGAGACAAGAGACCCAGTACTTC.

The chain is built from TRBV28 and TRBJ2-3, with D possibly being TRBD1 or TRBD2 (5 bases each). V lost 0 bases to trimming and J lost 5 bases, with 15 bases between them. From germline, CDR1 is MDHEN and CDR2 SYDVKM. The CDR3 loop spans 16 amino acids. DNA of the CDR3: TGTGCCAGCAGTTTATGGGTTTTCCGGGGCGGAGATACGCAGTATTTT. The encoded protein is CASSLWVFRGGDTQYF. The full variable domain, its missing parts supplied by reference TRBV28 and TRBJ2-3, is DVKVTQSSRYLVKRTGEKVFLECVQDMDHENMFWYRQDPGLGLRLIYFSYDVKMKEKGDIPEGYSVSREKKERFSLILESASTNQTSMYLCASSLWVFRGGDTQYFGPGTRLTVL.

This clonotype was counted only a few times. J is TRBJ2-7 and V is TRBV30; TRBD1 matches at 11 bases. CDR3 length: 14 amino acids. The germline V gene has CDR1 GTSNPN and CDR2 SVGIG (reference sequence). J gave up 7 bases and V 5 bases, and 10 bases lay outside the gene matches. CDR3 sequence (DNA): TGTGCCTGGGGAGGGACAGGGGGGCTGGAGGAGCAGTACTTC. The encoded protein is CAWGGTGGLEEQYF. The entire variable domain, with the rest obtained from reference TRBV30 and TRBJ2-7, is as follows: SQTIHQWPATLVQPVGSPLSLECTVEGTSNPNLYWYRQAAGRGLQLLFYSVGIGQISSEVPQNLSASRPQDRQFILSSKKLLLSDSGFYLCAWGGTGGLEEQYFGPGTRLTVT.

This clonotype was observed once. The V gene is TRBV3-1, the J gene TRBJ2-5; 9 nucleotides agree with TRBD2. Trimming cost V 4 bases and J 1 base; bases outside gene matches: 13. Per the germline V gene, CDR1 is LGHDT and CDR2 is YNNKEL (reference sequence). This CDR3 contains 18 residues. The CDR3 spells CASSPGFSGRGGQETQYF. The DNA of the CDR3 is TGTGCCAGCAGCCCGGGATTTAGCGGGAGAGGCGGCCAAGAGACCCAGTACTTC.

The chain combines TRBV4-1 with TRBJ1-2; D is perhaps TRBD1 (6 bases). CDR1 is MGHRA, CDR2 YSYEKL, per germline. Deletions cut 0 bases from V and 6 bases from J, with 14 bases between. This CDR3 has 15 residues. DNA for the CDR3: TGCGCCAGCAGCCAAGATAGGGGGGACTTGAATGGCTACACCTTC. Amino acids: CASSQDRGDLNGYTF.

V and J are TRBV27 and TRBJ2-2, with D unresolved. Per germline, CDR1 MNHEY and CDR2 SMNVEV (reference sequence). Trimming took off 2 bases at V and 6 bases at J, with 4 bases between the two ends. CDR3 length: 12 amino acids. The CDR3 loop is CASSLRSGELFF. The CDR3 DNA reads as TGTGCCAGCAGTTTACGTTCCGGGGAGCTGTTTTTT.

The chain links TRBV10-2 to TRBJ1-1, with TRBD1 as a possible D gene (5 bases). Germline-derived CDR1 and CDR2 are WSHSY and SAAADI. The length of the CDR3 is 16 residues. With 7 bases removed from V and 1 base from J, the gap between germline ends came to 19 bases. CDR3 residues: CASIEQRWGRNTEAFF. CDR3 sequence (DNA): TGCGCCAGCATTGAACAGCGGTGGGGGAGGAACACTGAAGCTTTCTTT.

V is TRBV6-5 and J is TRBJ2-1; 12 nucleotides agree with TRBD2. The germline V gene has CDR1 MNHEY and CDR2 SVGAGI. The CDR3 has 15 residues. The J segment lost 6 bases and the V segment lost 6 bases, leaving 6 bases of the junction unmatched. CDR3 DNA sequence: TGTGCCAGCAGAGCCGGGACTAGCGGGTTCAATGAGCAGTTCTTC. Protein product: CASRAGTSGFNEQFF.

The chain recombines TRBV7-6 with TRBJ2-7; D is ambiguous. V dropped 4 bases and J dropped 3 bases, with 16 bases sitting between them. Germline loops: CDR1 SGHVS, CDR2 FNYEAQ. There are 15 residues in the CDR3. This chain's CDR3 is CASSSETDPYYEQYF. DNA for the CDR3: TGTGCCAGCAGCTCTGAGACGGACCCCTACTACGAGCAGTACTTC.

V usage is TRBV5-6 and J usage is TRBJ1-2, with 11 bases identical to TRBD1. Germline values: CDR1 SGHDT, CDR2 YYEEEE. V shed 4 bases, J shed 8 bases, and the junction held 10 bases outside the gene matches. CDR3 size: 15 residues. For the CDR3, the DNA is TGTGCCAGCAGCCTGTGGACAGGGGGCGCGTTCGGCTACACCTTC. Translating it yields CASSLWTGGAFGYTF.

The rearrangement links TRBV9 to TRBJ2-3, with 7 bases fitting TRBD2. CDR1 is SGDLS, CDR2 YYNGEE, per germline. V was clipped by 3 bases and J by 1 base; unmatched bases: 8. The CDR3 has 16 amino acids. CDR3: CASSDSGGWGTDTQYF. CDR3 bases: TGTGCCAGCAGCGATTCCGGGGGGTGGGGCACAGATACGCAGTATTTT.

About this clonotype itself: The CDR3 ends on some other residue instead of the conserved phenylalanine or tryptophan, so this is likely a read error. The chain uses TRBV5-6 and TRBJ1-1; D is possibly TRBD1 (5 bases). This CDR3 has 15 residues. The germline CDR1 and CDR2 sequences are SGHDT and YYEEEE. The V gene lost 0 bases and the J gene lost 2 bases, with 11 bases spanning the gap. The CDR3 sequence is CASSLGAQGNTEAFS. As DNA, the CDR3 is TGTGCCAGCAGCTTGGGGGCCCAGGGAAACACTGAAGCTTTCTCT.

J is TRBJ2-1 and V is TRBV27; 11 nucleotides agree with TRBD2. J was trimmed by 6 bases and V by 5 bases; bases with no gene match: 6. This CDR3 contains 15 residues. Germline CDR1 reads MNHEY; CDR2 reads SMNVEV (reference sequence). In nucleotides, the CDR3 is TGTGCCAGCAGTCATGGGACTAGCGGATCCAATGAGCAGTTCTTC. It encodes CASSHGTSGSNEQFF.

In DNA, the CDR3 is TGTGCCAGCCTAGGTATCGGGACAAGTAATGAGCAGTTCTTC. It encodes CASLGIGTSNEQFF. V and J are TRBV2 and TRBJ2-1; maybe TRBD1 (6 bases). Germline V lookup: CDR1 SNHLY, CDR2 FYNNEI. The CDR3 totals 14 residues. Deletions cut 8 bases from V and 7 bases from J, with 18 bases between.

The CDR3 sequence: CASSLELGQLYEQYF. CDR3 nucleotides: TGTGCCAGCAGCTTAGAATTGGGACAGCTGTACGAGCAGTACTTC. The chain employs TRBV7-2 and TRBJ2-7, with 7 bases that match TRBD1. J lost 4 bases, V lost 1 base, and 7 bases had no gene match. This CDR3 contains 15 residues. In germline, CDR1 is SGHTA, CDR2 FQGNSA.

This clonotype was seen a few times. V is TRBV27 and J is TRBJ1-5; D might be TRBD1 (6 bases). Germline loops: CDR1 MNHEY, CDR2 SMNVEV (reference sequence). Trimming took 0 bases from V and 6 from J, leaving 6 bases between them. The CDR3 length is 13 residues. The CDR3 reads CASSLSGAQPQHF. For the CDR3, the DNA is TGTGCCAGCAGTTTATCGGGGGCTCAGCCCCAGCATTTT.

About this clonotype: Since a much larger clone is just one base distant, this may be a read error. CDR3 protein: CASSLGACEQYF. The CDR3 bases are TGTGCCAGCAGCTTAGGGGCCTGCGAGCAGTACTTC. This chain links TRBV7-9 with TRBJ2-7; D remains ambiguous. Deletions cut 1 base from V and 6 bases from J, with 7 bases between. Germline CDR1 is SEHNR and CDR2 is FQNEAQ (reference sequence). The CDR3 has 12 residues.

This sequence joins TRBV7-6 and TRBJ2-5; 8 nucleotides match TRBD1. This CDR3 has 16 amino acids. V was clipped by 5 bases and J by 5 bases; unmatched bases: 13. CDR1 and CDR2 from the germline V gene are SGHVS and FNYEAQ. CDR3 sequence reads: CASSPRPGQEGETQYF. The CDR3 DNA reads as TGTGCCAGCAGCCCTCGGCCGGGACAGGAGGGGGAGACCCAGTACTTC. Filled out from reference TRBV7-6 and TRBJ2-5, the complete variable domain reads GAGVSQSPRYKVTKRGQDVALRCDPISGHVSLYWYRQALGQGPEFLTYFNYEAQQDKSGLPNDRFSAERPEGSISTLTIQRTEQRDSAMYRCASSPRPGQEGETQYFGPGTRLLVL.

The chain is built from TRBV21-1 and TRBJ1-2; TRBD1 is taken as the D call from the table, unchecked against the DNA. TRBV21-1 is a documented pseudogene. The CDR3 consists of 14 residues. CDR3 sequence: CASSTGGSPYGYTF. CDR3 in DNA: TGTGCCAGCAGCACTGGGGGGAGCCCTTATGGCTACACCTTC.

The chain has TRBV27 and TRBJ2-7; D call uncertain. V gave up 2 bases and J gave up 2 bases, with 7 bases separating them. Looked up from germline, CDR1 is MNHEY and CDR2 is SMNVEV (reference sequence). This CDR3 is 13 amino acids long. CDR3: CASSLRSTYEQYF. The CDR3 region has the DNA TGTGCCAGCAGTTTACGCAGTACCTACGAGCAGTACTTC.

The chain recombines TRBV4-1 with TRBJ2-3, with a tentative D call TRBD1 (6 bases). The CDR3 loop spans 17 amino acids. Germline assignment: CDR1 MGHRA and CDR2 YSYEKL. V shed 3 bases and J shed 2 bases, with 18 bases lying between them. The CDR3 nucleotides read TGCGCCAGCAGCCAGGTAACTCAGGGGCCGTTCACAGATACGCAGTATTTT. Residues: CASSQVTQGPFTDTQYF.